The 27 T cell receptor beta chains reported below all come from one sample, sequenced in a study of blood T cell repertoires in COVID-19. Assay used: immunoSEQ multiplex PCR; TCRdb lists only in-frame clones, some missing. This sample yields about 160,000 clones, of which over 80% are seen a single time; around 4.6% belongs to the top ten. Sequencing used peripheral blood. These receptors came from a woman in her forties or fifties with acute or convalescent COVID-19.

The rearrangement links TRBV7-8 to TRBJ2-6; no clear D. The CDR3 has 14 residues. Germline CDR1 is SGHVS and CDR2 is FQNEAQ. The V gene lost 0 bases and the J gene lost 10 bases, with 10 bases spanning the gap. This chain's CDR3 is CASSLAGQVNVLTF. The CDR3 DNA reads TGTGCCAGCAGCTTAGCGGGTCAGGTTAACGTCCTGACTTTC.

The chain uses TRBV28 and TRBJ2-7, with 7 bases lining up with TRBD1. The CDR3 consists of 15 residues. The germline V gene encodes CDR1 MDHEN and CDR2 SYDVKM. Trimming cost V 5 bases and J 0 bases; bases outside gene matches: 7. In DNA form, the CDR3 reads TGTGCCAGCAGTCTACTAGGACAGGCCTCCTACGAGCAGTACTTC. Protein product: CASSLLGQASYEQYF.

The chain is built from TRBV7-2 and TRBJ1-6; D gene ambiguous. This CDR3 contains 15 residues. Trimming took 2 bases from V and 6 from J, leaving 11 bases between them. Germline V gene lookup returns CDR1 SGHTA and CDR2 FQGNSA. The CDR3 protein is CASSLLSQFNSPLHF. The CDR3 DNA follows: TGTGCCAGCAGCTTATTGTCCCAGTTTAATTCACCCCTCCACTTT. The whole variable domain, remainder taken from reference TRBV7-2 and TRBJ1-6, is GAGVSQSPSNKVTEKGKDVELRCDPISGHTALYWYRQSLGQGLEFLIYFQGNSAPDKSGLPSDRFSAERTGGSVSTLTIQRTQQEDSAVYLCASSLLSQFNSPLHFGNGTRLTVT.

V usage is TRBV5-6 and J usage is TRBJ2-7, with 8 bases aligning to TRBD1. V shed 4 bases and J 6 bases; nucleotides not matched to a gene: 12. The CDR3 covers 15 residues. Germline CDR1 reads SGHDT; CDR2 reads YYEEEE. The CDR3 DNA reads as TGTGCCAGCAGCAAAGATCAGGGGGCGAGAGGCGAGCAGTACTTC. Translated, it gives CASSKDQGARGEQYF.

This chain links TRBV6-2 or TRBV6-3 with TRBJ2-1; TRBD2 agrees at 8 bases. The ends lost 4 bases at V and 7 bases at J; junction bases unmatched: 9. CDR1 MNHEY and CDR2 SVGEGT come from the germline V gene. The CDR3 sequence is 15 residues long. This chain's CDR3 is CASSSSGLVMNEQFF. DNA of the CDR3: TGTGCCAGCAGTTCCTCGGGACTAGTGATGAATGAGCAGTTCTTC.

The rearrangement links TRBV7-9 to TRBJ2-2; D may match TRBD1 or TRBD2 (6 bases each). V lost 8 bases to trimming and J lost 4 bases, with 11 bases between them. The CDR3 length is 13 residues. Germline CDR1 is SEHNR and CDR2 is FQNEAQ (reference sequence). The chain's CDR3 is CASPRGGTGELFF. The CDR3 nucleotides read TGTGCCAGCCCCAGGGGAGGCACCGGGGAGCTGTTTTTT. The whole variable domain, filled in from reference TRBV7-9 and TRBJ2-2, reads DTGVSQNPRHKITKRGQNVTFRCDPISEHNRLYWYRQTLGQGPEFLTYFQNEAQLEKSRLLSDRFSAERPKGSFSTLEIQRTEQGDSAMYLCASPRGGTGELFFGEGSRLTVL.

The chain couples TRBV24-1 to TRBJ2-3; 11 bases align to TRBD1. This CDR3 has 16 amino acids. V lost 2 bases to trimming and J lost 6 bases; unmatched junction nucleotides: 6. The V gene's germline CDR1 is KGHDR and CDR2 SFDVKD. This chain's CDR3 is CATSDYGQGATDTQYF. In DNA, the CDR3 is TGTGCCACCAGTGATTACGGACAGGGGGCTACGGATACGCAGTATTTT.

The chain has TRBV7-9 and TRBJ2-1; D might be TRBD2 (6 bases). Germline CDR1 is SEHNR and CDR2 is FQNEAQ (reference sequence). This CDR3 is built from 16 residues. Trimming took 1 base from V and 0 from J, leaving 10 bases between them. In DNA form, the CDR3 reads TGTGCCAGCAGCTTAGATAGCGGTTCCTCCTACAATGAGCAGTTCTTC. Translated: CASSLDSGSSYNEQFF.

The chain combines TRBV7-2 with TRBJ2-1, with TRBD2 matching over 8 bases. The germline V gene encodes CDR1 SGHTA and CDR2 FQGNSA. The CDR3 length is 12 residues. After removal of 2 bases from V and 16 bases from J, the junction contained 7 bases not matched to a gene. The DNA for the CDR3 is TGTGCCAGCAGCTTAATGGGACTAGTTCCCTTCTTC. Encoded protein: CASSLMGLVPFF.

This clone appeared a single time. This chain joins TRBV6-6 and TRBJ1-4, with 7 bases that match TRBD1. Germline V gives CDR1 MNHNY, CDR2 SVGAGI (reference sequence). The V gene end was trimmed by 5 bases and the J gene end by 7 bases; junction bases not matched to a gene: 10. This CDR3 is built from 15 residues. The CDR3 here is CASSMQDRTGEKLFF. CDR3 DNA: TGTGCCAGCAGTATGCAGGACAGGACGGGTGAAAAACTGTTTTTT.

This rearrangement joins TRBV5-1 to TRBJ1-6; TRBD1 aligns across 9 bases. CDR1 and CDR2 (germline): SGHRS, YFSETQ. The CDR3 contains 16 residues. The trim removed 0 bases at V and 13 bases at J, leaving 11 bases unmatched. CDR3 protein: CASSLVQGTGITPLHF. CDR3 nucleotides: TGCGCCAGCAGCTTGGTTCAGGGGACAGGGATAACGCCCCTCCACTTT.

This clone occurred once. The rearrangement joins TRBV3-1 (or the pseudogene TRBV3-2) to TRBJ1-3; a possible D gene is TRBD1 (5 bases). CDR1 and CDR2 from the germline V gene are LGHDT and YNNKEL (reference sequence). Trimming removed 4 bases at V and 3 bases at J, with 16 bases between. This CDR3 comprises 16 residues. This CDR3 is CASSLRGAGFGNTIYF. In DNA form, the CDR3 reads TGTGCCAGCAGCCTCCGCGGGGCAGGCTTTGGAAACACCATATATTTT.

The rearrangement links TRBV28 to TRBJ2-5; 7 bases agree with TRBD1. Trimming at V came to 6 bases and at J to 4 bases, leaving 11 bases not matched to a gene. The V gene's germline CDR1 is MDHEN and CDR2 SYDVKM. The CDR3 has 15 residues. Here the CDR3 DNA reads TGTGCCAGCAGCCGAATCGACAGGGATAGAGAGACCCAGTACTTC. Amino acids: CASSRIDRDRETQYF.

The CDR3 spells CATGDSLNYEQYF. For the CDR3, the DNA is TGTGCCACCGGGGACAGCCTCAACTACGAGCAGTACTTC. This chain joins TRBV2 and TRBJ2-7; 7 bases map to TRBD1. The CDR3 consists of 13 residues. The V segment lost 10 bases and the J segment 3 bases; nucleotides outside the gene matches: 9. Germline CDR1 SNHLY, CDR2 FYNNEI.

This chain joins TRBV7-9 and TRBJ2-5, with 11 positions matching TRBD2. The CDR3 contains 16 residues. CDR1 is SEHNR, CDR2 FQNEAQ, per germline (reference sequence). V lost 5 bases and J lost 5; bases outside the gene matches: 10. The CDR3: CASSPKASGGLETQYF. CDR3 DNA: TGTGCCAGCAGCCCAAAAGCTAGCGGGGGGCTGGAGACCCAGTACTTC.

The chain has TRBV15 and TRBJ2-5; 7 bases match TRBD1. Trimming took 1 base from V and 2 from J; bases not matched to a gene: 4. The CDR3 is 15 residues long. Germline V CDR1 and CDR2: LNHNV, YYDKDF (reference sequence). CDR3 sequence (DNA): TGTGCCACCAGCAGAGCACAGGGGCCACAAGAGACCCAGTACTTC. Translating it yields CATSRAQGPQETQYF.

A few counts support this clone. The V and J genes are TRBV7-2 and TRBJ2-7, with D maybe TRBD1 (6 bases). The CDR3 runs 14 residues. Germline values: CDR1 SGHTA, CDR2 FQGNSA. Trimming left V 3 bases short and J 3 bases short, with 12 bases between. For the CDR3, the DNA is TGTGCCAGCAGCTTCCGGGACACCAGCTACGAGCAGTACTTC. Protein: CASSFRDTSYEQYF.

J is TRBJ2-7 and V is TRBV7-9; D gene uncertain. The CDR3 runs to 14 residues. The V gene's germline CDR1 is SEHNR and CDR2 FQNEAQ (reference sequence). V lost 5 bases and J 7 bases, leaving 18 bases between the germline ends. The chain's CDR3 is CASSPLMGTVEQYF. CDR3 in DNA: TGTGCCAGCAGCCCGTTGATGGGCACAGTTGAGCAGTACTTC.

This chain connects TRBV5-1 to TRBJ1-1; D ambiguous. The germline V gene has CDR1 SGHRS and CDR2 YFSETQ. V was trimmed by 0 bases and J by 0 bases, leaving 6 bases between them. This CDR3 has 14 amino acids. The CDR3 DNA reads TGCGCCAGCAGCTTGGACCCAGTGAACACTGAAGCTTTCTTT. Its protein product is CASSLDPVNTEAFF.

The V call is TRBV6-6, the J call TRBJ2-7, with TRBD2 as a possible D gene (6 bases). The CDR3 loop spans 14 amino acids. V was clipped by 2 bases and J by 0 bases, with 8 bases between them. CDR1 MNHNY and CDR2 SVGAGI come from the germline V gene (reference sequence). The CDR3 reads CASSYRESSYEQYF. CDR3 coding DNA: TGTGCCAGCAGTTACCGGGAGTCCTCCTACGAGCAGTACTTC.

CDR3 DNA sequence: TGTGCCAGCAACCGACGGAGGGACACTGAAGCTTTCTTT. It yields the protein CASNRRRDTEAFF. This chain links TRBV21-1 with TRBJ1-1. TRBV21-1 represents a pseudogene. The CDR3 length is 13 residues.

The CDR3 region has the DNA TGTGCCAGCAGCAAAAAGGTCCGACTACCTTATCTCCTCTCGCCCCGAGATACGCAGTATTTT. It yields the protein CASSKKVRLPYLLSPRDTQYF. The chain has TRBV21-1 and TRBJ2-3; the D call in the table, TRBD2, was not verified against the DNA. TRBV21-1 is a known pseudogene. This CDR3 is built from 21 residues.

This clone was detected only once. V and J are TRBV4-3 and TRBJ1-2; D might be TRBD1 (5 bases). Trimming cost V 1 base and J 4 bases, with 13 bases left between them. Germline CDR1 and CDR2: LGHNA and YSLEER. The CDR3 length is 15 residues. For the CDR3, the DNA is TGCGCCAGCAGCCAAGTGGCAGGGCGCGGCTATGGCTACACCTTC. It is translated as CASSQVAGRGYGYTF.

The rearrangement links TRBV10-1 to TRBJ2-1; D ambiguous. V lost 0 bases, J lost 9 bases, and 9 bases lay in between. CDR1 is WNHNN and CDR2 is SYGVQD in the germline V gene (reference sequence). The CDR3 is 13 amino acids. CDR3 coding DNA: TGCGCCAGCAGTGAGTCGGTGGAGAGTGAGCAGTTCTTC. Translation: CASSESVESEQFF.

CDR3 region: CASSLSQGENIQYF. The CDR3 DNA sequence: TGTGCCAGCAGTTTAAGTCAGGGTGAAAACATTCAGTACTTC. The chain carries TRBV27 and TRBJ2-4; a weak D match, TRBD1 (5 bases). The germline V gene encodes CDR1 MNHEY and CDR2 SMNVEV (reference sequence). CDR3 length: 14 residues. V was trimmed by 2 bases and J by 5 bases, leaving 10 bases between them.

The V gene is TRBV7-2, the J gene TRBJ2-3, with 10 bases lining up with TRBD2. CDR3 length: 17 residues. Per the germline V gene, CDR1 is SGHTA and CDR2 is FQGNSA. After removal of 5 bases from V and 6 bases from J, the junction contained 14 bases not matched to a gene. The CDR3 spells CASSRRTSGVVSDTQYF. DNA for the CDR3: TGTGCCAGCAGCCGTCGGACTAGCGGAGTGGTATCGGATACGCAGTATTTT.

The genes are TRBV11-2 and TRBJ1-5; TRBD1 matches at 8 bases. The CDR3 is 13 residues long. Germline lookup yields CDR1 SGHAT and CDR2 FQNNGV. The junction had 2 bases not matched to a gene; V was cut back by 5 bases and J by 5 bases. The DNA for the CDR3 is TGTGCCAGCAGCCCGGACAGGGATCAGCCCCAGCATTTT. Encoded protein: CASSPDRDQPQHF.